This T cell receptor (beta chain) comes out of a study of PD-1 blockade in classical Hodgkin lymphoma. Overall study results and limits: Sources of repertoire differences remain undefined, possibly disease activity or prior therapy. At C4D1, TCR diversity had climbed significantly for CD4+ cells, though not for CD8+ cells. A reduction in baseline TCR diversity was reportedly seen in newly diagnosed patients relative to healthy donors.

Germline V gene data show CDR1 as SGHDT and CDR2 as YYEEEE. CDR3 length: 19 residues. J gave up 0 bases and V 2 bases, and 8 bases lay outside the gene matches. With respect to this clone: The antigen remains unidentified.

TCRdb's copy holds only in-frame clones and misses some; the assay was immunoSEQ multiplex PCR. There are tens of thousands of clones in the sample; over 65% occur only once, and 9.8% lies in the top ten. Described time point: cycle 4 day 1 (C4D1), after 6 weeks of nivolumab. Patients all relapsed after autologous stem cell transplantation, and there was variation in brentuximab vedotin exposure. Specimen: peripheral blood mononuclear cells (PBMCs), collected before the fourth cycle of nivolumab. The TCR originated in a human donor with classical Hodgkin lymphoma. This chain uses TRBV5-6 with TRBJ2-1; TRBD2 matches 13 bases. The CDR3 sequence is CASSLPGLAGESSYNEQFF. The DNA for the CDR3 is TGTGCCAGCAGCTTACCTGGACTAGCGGGGGAAAGCTCCTACAATGAGCAGTTCTTC.